Here is one T cell receptor beta chain with its context. An amount of RNA that ranged from roughly 0.45 to 1 ug was reverse transcribed with random hexamers. Amplification of TCR beta CDR3 used immunoSEQ multiplex PCR across 54 Vbeta and 13 Jbeta. In TCRdb, the immunoSEQ multiplex PCR reads were re-called with MiXCR into one record per CDR3 protein. Found here are about 200,000 distinct CDR3 sequences, approximately 95% of them singletons; the top ten hold approximately 0.1%. This specimen comes from a study of CD8 T cells in Susac syndrome. This CDR3 contains 15 residues. Unmatched junction bases numbered 6, after V lost 5 bases and J lost 1 base. Germline CDR1 LGHDT, CDR2 YNNKEL (reference sequence).

The receptor was isolated from a human donor in good health. V gene TRBV3-1 combines with J gene TRBJ2-5; TRBD2 matches 8 bases. Sequencing used CD4+ T cells from PBMCs. This CDR3 is CASSSTAGGQETQYF. As DNA, the CDR3 is TGTGCCAGCAGCTCAACGGCGGGGGGCCAAGAGACCCAGTACTTC.